This T cell receptor beta chain was sequenced for a study of OX40 agonist ivuxolimab in advanced cancers. In terms of the full investigation: Ivuxolimab was an agonistic, fully human IgG2 monoclonal antibody directed against OX40 (CD134), a costimulatory receptor. In the dose-escalation cohort, 70% to 85% of patients were male, and the mean age was roughly 60 years, with a range of roughly 20 to 85. The point of sequencing TCRbeta in the periphery was to test whether ivuxolimab changed TCR sequence diversity and drove clonal T-cell expansion. Intravenous ivuxolimab was administered to patients every 2 weeks at six dose levels: 0.01, 0.1, 0.3, 1.5, 3 and 10 mg/kg. The monotherapy dose-escalation portion (N of about 47 patients) of the phase I ivuxolimab trial is reported in the paper. Three dose-escalation patients achieved partial responses, one with hepatocellular carcinoma and two with cutaneous melanoma. Prior anti-PD-1, anti-PD-L1 or anti-CTLA-4 therapy was permitted, and checkpoint inhibitors had been received by approximately 39% of dose-escalation patients. Among the roughly 54 dose-escalation patients, around 19 had hepatocellular carcinoma, 15 or so melanoma, 9 renal cell carcinoma and 9 head and neck cancer. The paper's findings and limits, for the study overall: After ivuxolimab, expanded clones were on average more numerous among CD8+ T cells than among CD4+ T cells. Low levels of normalized T-cell clonal expansion were also shown by some nonresponding patients. At doses of 0.1 to 3.0 mg/kg, clonal expansion of both CD4+ and CD8+ T cells in blood was seen between baseline and week 6. In the 0.1-3.0 mg/kg groups, partial responders were among the patients with the lowest normalized peripheral clonal expansion, particularly in CD8+ T cells. The antigen specificity of the clonally expanded peripheral T cells was not determined.

Trimming at the junction amounts to 3 bases on V and 4 bases on J, and the germline ends lie 9 bases apart. The CDR3 measures 13 amino acids from cysteine to phenylalanine. Of the read, only the CDR3 DNA is kept; its 39 bases are in frame from base 1. Per the germline V gene, SGHTA is the CDR1 and FQGNSA is the CDR2. As to this clone: No cognate antigen has been identified for it. Base qualities are not recorded, but no much larger clone differs from it by a single base.

The trial excluded patients who had a history of autoimmune disease or who were on systemic immunosuppression. Peripheral blood for TCR sequencing was drawn from every dose cohort at baseline, at cycle 4 day 1 and at cycle 7 day 1. The samples were taken from a phase I, first-in-human, multicenter, open-label dose-escalation trial of ivuxolimab. Adults with locally advanced or metastatic melanoma, renal cell, hepatocellular, or head and neck squamous cell carcinoma were enrolled in the trial. Before TCR sequencing, CD4+ T cells and CD8+ T cells were sorted from peripheral blood as separate populations. Genomic DNA was extracted from sorted cells for sequencing of the TCRbeta CDR3 region. The immunoSEQ Assay was used to sequence the TCRbeta CDR3 regions. TCRdb re-hosts the immuneACCESS table, in-frame sequences only. Its copies lack some clones; in the studies checked, an unresolved V gene accounts for under half of them, and the cause for the rest is not known. This sample comprises about 76,000 clones, approximately 86% of them detected only once. The ten biggest clones cover 2% to 3% of the sample.

The rearranged chain carries TRBV7-2 and TRBJ1-1; TRBD1 might be the D gene, on 5 matching bases. This specimen consisted of CD4+ or CD8+ T cells sorted from blood, obtained in a trial of the OX40 agonist ivuxolimab. The receptor was isolated from an adult with an advanced solid tumor such as melanoma, head and neck, liver or kidney cancer. The bases read TGTGCCAGCAGCTTGGGACCTCCCACTGAAGCTTTCTTT. The translation is CASSLGPPTEAFF.